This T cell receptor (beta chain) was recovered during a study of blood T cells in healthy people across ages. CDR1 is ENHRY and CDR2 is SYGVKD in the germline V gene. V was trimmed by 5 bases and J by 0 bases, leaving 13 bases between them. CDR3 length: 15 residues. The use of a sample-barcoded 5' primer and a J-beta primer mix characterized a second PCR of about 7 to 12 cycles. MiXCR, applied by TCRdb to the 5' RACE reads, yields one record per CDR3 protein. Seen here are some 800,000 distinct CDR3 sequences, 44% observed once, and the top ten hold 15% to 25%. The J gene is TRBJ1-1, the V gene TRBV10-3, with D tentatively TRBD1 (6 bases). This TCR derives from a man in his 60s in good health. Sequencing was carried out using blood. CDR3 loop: CAISLKGDMNTEAFF. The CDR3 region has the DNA TGTGCCATCAGTCTCAAGGGGGACATGAACACTGAAGCTTTCTTT.